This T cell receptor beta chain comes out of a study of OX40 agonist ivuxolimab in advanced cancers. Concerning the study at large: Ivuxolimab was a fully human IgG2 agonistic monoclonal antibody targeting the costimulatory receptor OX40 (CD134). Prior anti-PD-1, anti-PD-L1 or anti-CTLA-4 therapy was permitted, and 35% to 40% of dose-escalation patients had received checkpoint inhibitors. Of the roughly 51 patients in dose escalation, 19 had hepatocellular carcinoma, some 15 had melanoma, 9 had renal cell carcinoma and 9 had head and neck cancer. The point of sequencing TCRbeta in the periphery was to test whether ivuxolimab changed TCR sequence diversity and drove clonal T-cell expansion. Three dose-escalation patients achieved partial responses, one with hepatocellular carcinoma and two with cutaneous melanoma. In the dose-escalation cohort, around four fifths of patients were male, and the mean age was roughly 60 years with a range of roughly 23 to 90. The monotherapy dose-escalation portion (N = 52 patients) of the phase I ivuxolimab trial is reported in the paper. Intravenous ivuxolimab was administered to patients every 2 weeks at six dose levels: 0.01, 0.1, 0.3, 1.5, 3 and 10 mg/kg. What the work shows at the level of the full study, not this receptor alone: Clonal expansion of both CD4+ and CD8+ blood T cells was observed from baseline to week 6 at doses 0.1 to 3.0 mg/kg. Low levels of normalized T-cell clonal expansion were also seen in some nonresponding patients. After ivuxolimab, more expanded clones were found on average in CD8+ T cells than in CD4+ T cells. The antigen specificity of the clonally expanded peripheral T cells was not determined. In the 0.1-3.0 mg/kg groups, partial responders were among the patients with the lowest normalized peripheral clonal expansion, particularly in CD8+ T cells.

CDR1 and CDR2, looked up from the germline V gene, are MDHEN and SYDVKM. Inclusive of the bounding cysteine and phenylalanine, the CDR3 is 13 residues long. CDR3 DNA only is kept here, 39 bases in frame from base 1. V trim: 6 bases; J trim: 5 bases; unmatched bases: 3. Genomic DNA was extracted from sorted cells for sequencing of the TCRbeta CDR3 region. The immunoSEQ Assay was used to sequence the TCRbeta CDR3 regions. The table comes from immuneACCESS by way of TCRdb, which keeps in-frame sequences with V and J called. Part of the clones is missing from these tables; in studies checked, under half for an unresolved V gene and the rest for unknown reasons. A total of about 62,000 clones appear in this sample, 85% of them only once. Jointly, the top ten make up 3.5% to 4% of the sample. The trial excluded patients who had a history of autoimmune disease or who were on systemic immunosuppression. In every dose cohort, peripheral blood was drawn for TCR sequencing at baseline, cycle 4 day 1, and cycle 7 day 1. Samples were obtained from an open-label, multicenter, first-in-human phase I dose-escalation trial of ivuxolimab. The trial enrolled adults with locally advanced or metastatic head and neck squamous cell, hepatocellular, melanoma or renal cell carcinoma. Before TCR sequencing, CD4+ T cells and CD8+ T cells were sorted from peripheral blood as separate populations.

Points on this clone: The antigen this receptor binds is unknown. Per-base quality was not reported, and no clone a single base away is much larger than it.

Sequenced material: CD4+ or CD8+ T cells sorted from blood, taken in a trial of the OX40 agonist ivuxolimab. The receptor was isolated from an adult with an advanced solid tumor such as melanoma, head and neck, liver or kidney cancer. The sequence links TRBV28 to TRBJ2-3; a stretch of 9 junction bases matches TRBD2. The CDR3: CASRMTSGDTQYF. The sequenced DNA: TGTGCCAGCAGAATGACTAGCGGAGATACGCAGTATTTT.